The rows below give T cell receptor beta chains drawn from one sample of a study of T cell responses to AZD1222 COVID-19 vaccine. Assay used: immunoSEQ multiplex PCR; TCRdb lists only in-frame clones, some missing. The table lists more than 95,000 clones, around nine tenths of them singletons. Here the sequenced sample was peripheral blood, taken on day 0 of AZD1222 vaccination. These receptors all stem from an adult in good health. Both conserved end residues are part of each CDR3. The order of the fields is V gene, CDR3 protein.

>TRBV6-2/TRBV6-3
CASSQPGQGYYGYTF
>TRBV2
CASSLSGGMNTGELFF
>TRBV11-2
CASSVTPQGANEQFF
>TRBV7-3
CASSSYTGELFF
>TRBV7-6
CASSLGGTGTDGYTF
>TRBV13
CASSEILPGTSGSYEQYF
>TRBV7-2
CASSLAGWSEKLFF
>TRBV5-1
CASSLRTGGPSYEQYF
>TRBV5-1
CASSPGTGVGEQYF
>TRBV9
CASSPRSDANTGELFF
>TRBV18
CASSPLQGENEKLFF
>TRBV6-1
CASSDKRSLRTRTEAFF
>TRBV9
CASSPTSIAVDYEQYF
>TRBV2
CASTSAGGSYEQYF
>TRBV27
CASSLSYPPGTQYF
>TRBV6-5
CASSQQGANQPQHF
>TRBV7-9
CASSLGLARGELFF
>TRBV3-1/TRBV3-2
CASSQGYGNEKLFF
>TRBV25-1
CASSALAGVGGELFF
>TRBV3-1/TRBV3-2
CASSPHRGGTNEKLFF
>TRBV27
CASSLSTGGYGYTF
>TRBV3-1/TRBV3-2
CASSQTFQGTQPQHF
>TRBV13
CASSLVTGTSGTEAFF
>TRBV12-3/TRBV12-4
CASSFMEGGGYTF
>TRBV12-3/TRBV12-4
CASSLRGSTEAFF
>TRBV19
CASSHVPGQGPEDGYTF
>TRBV6-5
CASSGPGQGTHEQYF
>TRBV10-3
CAVTGRTDQPQHF
>TRBV28
CASSSSGGLGGQPQHF
>TRBV20-1
CSARIQGTQFF
>TRBV7-3
CASRRGESTDTQYF
>TRBV2
CASSDLRQINTGELFF
>TRBV6-5
CASSLTGTYEQYF
>TRBV7-2
CASSSFGTLNTEAFF
>TRBV11-3
CASSPGLAGSTGTGELFF
>TRBV27
CASRLAGGLQETQYF
>TRBV29-1
CSVGETVRGNEQFF
>TRBV7-3
CASSPDRGQPQHF
>TRBV7-2
CASSPGQGRSEQYF
>TRBV11-2
CASSGQGDQPQHF
>TRBV6-5
CASSYGGNSGNTIYF
>TRBV6-6
CASTSREAQPQHF
>TRBV7-2
CASSIDRAGYTF
>TRBV3-1/TRBV3-2
CASSRGTSKSEQYF
>TRBV7-2
CASSFRGDQPQHF
>TRBV5-1
CASSYRQETQYF
>TRBV3-1/TRBV3-2
CASSQEDRISGDLKETQYF
>TRBV6-4
CASSRNRGNEQFF
>TRBV6-5
CASSSAGTGDFNEQFF
>TRBV5-4
CASSPEGDRANYGYTF
>TRBV9
CASSPGSGREKLFF
>TRBV7-9
CASSRDLYNEQFF
>TRBV5-4
CASSLRTSGGASTDTQYF